This T cell receptor beta chain was retrieved from a study of technical replicates of blood from several donors. The table came from immunoSEQ multiplex PCR; TCRdb's copy has only in-frame clones and leaves some out. The sample has about 80,000 clones; 80% to 95% are singletons. V was pared by 3 bases and J by 1 base, with 6 bases of the junction left unmatched. CDR3 length equals 16 residues. Germline V CDR1 and CDR2: SGHRS, YFSETQ. Specimen: T cells isolated from PBMCs. This receptor was taken from a human donor in good health. This chain uses TRBV5-1 with TRBJ1-2; 10 nucleotides line up with TRBD1. The CDR3 spells CASSWTGTGVNYGYTF. In DNA, the CDR3 is TGCGCCAGCAGCTGGACTGGGACAGGGGTTAACTATGGCTACACCTTC.